This T cell receptor (beta chain) came from a study of CD8 T cells in ankylosing spondylitis. CDR3 length: 15 amino acids. Germline CDR1 and CDR2: LGHNA and YSLEER. J lost 6 bases, V lost 0 bases, and 3 bases had no gene match. This clonotype was observed a few times. Its antigen is unidentified. TCRdb re-called the 5' RACE reads through MiXCR, storing one row per CDR3 protein. The sample yields 400,000 to 450,000 distinct CDR3 sequences, under 20% seen once. Notes on the study in general: Characteristic, it appeared, of ankylosing spondylitis blood was a TCR beta motif of fewer than 10 highly homologous variants.

The genes are TRBV4-3 and TRBJ2-1, with TRBD2 identical over 9 bases. This TCR was sampled from a male donor with ankylosing spondylitis. Sequences were obtained from blood, either unsorted or a sorted T cell fraction (not recorded which). CDR3 nucleotide sequence: TGCGCCAGCAGCCAAGAAGGACTAGCGACCAATGAGCAGTTCTTC. Translation: CASSQEGLATNEQFF.